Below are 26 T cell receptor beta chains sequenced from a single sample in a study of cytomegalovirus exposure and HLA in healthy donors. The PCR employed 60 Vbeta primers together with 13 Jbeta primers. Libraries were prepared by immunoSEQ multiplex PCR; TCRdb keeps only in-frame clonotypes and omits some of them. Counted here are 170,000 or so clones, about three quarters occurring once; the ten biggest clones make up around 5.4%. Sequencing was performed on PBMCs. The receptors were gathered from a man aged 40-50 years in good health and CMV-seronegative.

CDR3 protein: CASSSRQGTYEQYF. The CDR3 DNA is TGTGCCAGCAGTTCCCGACAGGGGACCTACGAGCAGTACTTC. V usage is TRBV27 and J usage is TRBJ2-7, with 8 bases fitting TRBD1. Germline CDR1 reads MNHEY; CDR2 reads SMNVEV (reference sequence). J gave up 2 bases and V 4 bases, and 4 bases lay outside the gene matches. The CDR3 is made up of 14 amino acids.

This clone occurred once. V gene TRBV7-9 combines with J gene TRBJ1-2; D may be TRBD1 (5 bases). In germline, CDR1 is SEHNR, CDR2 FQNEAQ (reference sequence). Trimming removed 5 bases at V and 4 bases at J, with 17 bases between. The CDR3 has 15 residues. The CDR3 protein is CASSKGGVRVYGYTF. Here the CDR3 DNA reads TGTGCCAGCAGCAAGGGCGGTGTCAGGGTCTATGGCTACACCTTC.

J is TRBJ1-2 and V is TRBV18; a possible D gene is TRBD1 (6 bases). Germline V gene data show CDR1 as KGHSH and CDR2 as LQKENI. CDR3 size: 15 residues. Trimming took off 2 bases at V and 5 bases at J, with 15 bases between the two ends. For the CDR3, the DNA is TGTGCCAGCTCACCAGACAGGCAACCTGGGTATGGCTACACCTTC. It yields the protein CASSPDRQPGYGYTF.

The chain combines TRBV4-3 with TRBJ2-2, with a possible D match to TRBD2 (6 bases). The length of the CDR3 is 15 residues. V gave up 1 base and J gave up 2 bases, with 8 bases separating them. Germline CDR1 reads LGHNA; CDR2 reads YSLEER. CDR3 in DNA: TGCGCCAGCAGCCAAGCGGGACTCAACACCGGGGAGCTGTTTTTT. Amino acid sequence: CASSQAGLNTGELFF.

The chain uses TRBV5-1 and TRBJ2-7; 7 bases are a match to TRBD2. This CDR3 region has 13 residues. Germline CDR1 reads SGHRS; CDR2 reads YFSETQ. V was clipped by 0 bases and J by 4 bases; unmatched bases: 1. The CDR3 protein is CASSLEGGYEQYF. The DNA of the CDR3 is TGCGCCAGCAGCTTGGAGGGAGGGTACGAGCAGTACTTC.

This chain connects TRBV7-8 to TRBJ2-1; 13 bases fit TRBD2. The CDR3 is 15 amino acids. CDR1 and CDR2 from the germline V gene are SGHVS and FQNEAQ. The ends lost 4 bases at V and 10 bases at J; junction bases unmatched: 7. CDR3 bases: TGTGCCAGCAGCTCCGGGACTAGCGGGGTGGGAGAGCAGTTCTTC. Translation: CASSSGTSGVGEQFF.

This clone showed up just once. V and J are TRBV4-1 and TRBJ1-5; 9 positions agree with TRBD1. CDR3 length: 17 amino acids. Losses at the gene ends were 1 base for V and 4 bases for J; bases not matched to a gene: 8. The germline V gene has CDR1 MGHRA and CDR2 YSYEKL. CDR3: CASSQGGTGMRNQPQHF. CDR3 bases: TGCGCCAGCAGCCAAGGAGGGACAGGGATGAGAAATCAGCCCCAGCATTTT.

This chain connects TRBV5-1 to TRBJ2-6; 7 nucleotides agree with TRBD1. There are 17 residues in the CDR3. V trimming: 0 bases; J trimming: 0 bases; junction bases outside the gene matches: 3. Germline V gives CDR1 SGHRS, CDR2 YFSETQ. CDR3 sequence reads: CASSLGQGISGANVLTF. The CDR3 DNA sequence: TGCGCCAGCAGCTTGGGACAGGGAATCTCTGGGGCCAACGTCCTGACTTTC. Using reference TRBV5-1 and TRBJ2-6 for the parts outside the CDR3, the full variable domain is KAGVTQTPRYLIKTRGQQVTLSCSPISGHRSVSWYQQTPGQGLQFLFEYFSETQRNKGNFPGRFSGRQFSNSRSEMNVSTLELGDSALYLCASSLGQGISGANVLTFGAGSRLTVL.

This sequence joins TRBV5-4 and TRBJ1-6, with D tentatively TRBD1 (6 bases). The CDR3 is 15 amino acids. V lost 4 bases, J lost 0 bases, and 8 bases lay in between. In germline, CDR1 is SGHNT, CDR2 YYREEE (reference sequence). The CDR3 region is CASSPDSSYNSPLHF. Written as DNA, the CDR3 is TGTGCCAGCAGCCCGGACAGCTCCTATAATTCACCCCTCCACTTT. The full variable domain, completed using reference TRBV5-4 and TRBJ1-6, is ETGVTQSPTHLIKTRGQQVTLRCSSQSGHNTVSWYQQALGQGPQFIFQYYREEENGRGNFPPRFSGLQFPNYSSELNVNALELDDSALYLCASSPDSSYNSPLHFGNGTRLTVT.

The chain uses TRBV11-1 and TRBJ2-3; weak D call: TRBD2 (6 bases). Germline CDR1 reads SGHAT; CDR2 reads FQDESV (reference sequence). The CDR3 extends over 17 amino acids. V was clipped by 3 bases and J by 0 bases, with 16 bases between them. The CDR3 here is CASSFHPTRTSTDTQYF. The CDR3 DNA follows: TGTGCCAGCAGCTTCCACCCGACTAGAACTAGCACAGATACGCAGTATTTT.

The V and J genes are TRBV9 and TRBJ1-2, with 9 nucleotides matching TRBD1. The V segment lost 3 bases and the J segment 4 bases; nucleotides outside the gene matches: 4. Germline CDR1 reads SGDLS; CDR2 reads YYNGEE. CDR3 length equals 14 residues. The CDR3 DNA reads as TGTGCCAGCAGCGACCGACAGGGGGGCTATGGCTACACCTTC. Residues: CASSDRQGGYGYTF.

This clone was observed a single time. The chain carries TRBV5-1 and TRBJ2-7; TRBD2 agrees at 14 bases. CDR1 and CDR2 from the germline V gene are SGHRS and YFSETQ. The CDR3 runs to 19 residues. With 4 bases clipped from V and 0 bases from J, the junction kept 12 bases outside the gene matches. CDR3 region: CASSQFGTSGGLSSYEQYF. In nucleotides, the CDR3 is TGCGCCAGCAGCCAATTCGGGACTAGCGGGGGCCTTAGCTCCTACGAGCAGTACTTC.

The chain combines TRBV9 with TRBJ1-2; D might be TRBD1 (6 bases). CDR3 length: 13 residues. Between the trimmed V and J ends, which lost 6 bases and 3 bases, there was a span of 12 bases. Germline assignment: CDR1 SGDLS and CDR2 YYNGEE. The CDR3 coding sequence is TGTGCCAGCAATCGCCAGGGGCACTATGGCTACACCTTC. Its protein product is CASNRQGHYGYTF.

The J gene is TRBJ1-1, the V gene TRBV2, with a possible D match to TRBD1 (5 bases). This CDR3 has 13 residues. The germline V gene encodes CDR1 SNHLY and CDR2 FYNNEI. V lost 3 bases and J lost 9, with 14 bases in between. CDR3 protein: CASSDTGLNQAFF. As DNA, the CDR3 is TGTGCCAGCAGTGACACAGGCCTCAACCAAGCTTTCTTT.

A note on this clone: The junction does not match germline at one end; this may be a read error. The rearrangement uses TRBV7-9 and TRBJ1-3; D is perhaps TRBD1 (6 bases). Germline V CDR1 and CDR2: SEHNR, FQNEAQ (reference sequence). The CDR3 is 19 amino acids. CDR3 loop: CSSSLLGGPPSGSGNTIYF. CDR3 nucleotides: TGTTCCAGCAGCTTACTTGGGGGCCCACCCTCTGGCTCTGGAAACACCATATATTTT.

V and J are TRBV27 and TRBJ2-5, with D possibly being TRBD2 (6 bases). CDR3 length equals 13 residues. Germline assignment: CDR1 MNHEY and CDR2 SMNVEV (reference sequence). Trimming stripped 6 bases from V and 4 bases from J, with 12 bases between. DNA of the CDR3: TGTGCCAGCAGATCCGGGGGTGGAGAGACCCAGTACTTC. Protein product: CASRSGGGETQYF.

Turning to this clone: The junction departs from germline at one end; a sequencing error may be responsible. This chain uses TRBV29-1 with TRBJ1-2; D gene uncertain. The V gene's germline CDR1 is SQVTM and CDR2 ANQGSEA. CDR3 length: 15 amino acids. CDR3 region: CSVEDFSTPNYGYTF. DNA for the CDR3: TGCAGCGTTGAAGATTTTTCAACACCAAACTATGGCTACACCTTT.

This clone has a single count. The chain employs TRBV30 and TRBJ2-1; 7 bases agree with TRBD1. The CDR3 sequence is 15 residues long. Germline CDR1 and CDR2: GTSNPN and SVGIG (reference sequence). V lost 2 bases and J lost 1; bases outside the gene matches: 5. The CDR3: CAWSRDSQSYNEQFF. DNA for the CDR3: TGTGCCTGGAGTCGGGACAGCCAATCCTACAATGAGCAGTTCTTC.

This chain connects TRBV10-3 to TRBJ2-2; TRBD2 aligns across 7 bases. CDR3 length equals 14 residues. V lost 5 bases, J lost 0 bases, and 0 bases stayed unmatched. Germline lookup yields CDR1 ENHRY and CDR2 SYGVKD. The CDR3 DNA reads TGTGCCATCAGTAGCGGGACGAACACCGGGGAGCTGTTTTTT. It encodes CAISSGTNTGELFF.

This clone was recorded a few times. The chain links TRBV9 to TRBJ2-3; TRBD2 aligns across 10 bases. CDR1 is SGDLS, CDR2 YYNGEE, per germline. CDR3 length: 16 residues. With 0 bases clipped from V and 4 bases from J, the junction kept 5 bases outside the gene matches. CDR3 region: CASSVAAGGPSDTQYF. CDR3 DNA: TGTGCCAGCAGCGTAGCAGCGGGAGGGCCTTCAGATACGCAGTATTTT.

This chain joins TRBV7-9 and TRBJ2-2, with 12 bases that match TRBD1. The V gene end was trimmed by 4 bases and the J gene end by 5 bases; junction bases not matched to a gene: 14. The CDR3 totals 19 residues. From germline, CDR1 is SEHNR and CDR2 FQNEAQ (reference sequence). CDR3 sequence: CASSSSDGDRGRRTGELFF. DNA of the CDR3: TGTGCCAGCAGCTCCAGCGACGGGGACAGGGGGCGCAGAACCGGGGAGCTGTTTTTT.

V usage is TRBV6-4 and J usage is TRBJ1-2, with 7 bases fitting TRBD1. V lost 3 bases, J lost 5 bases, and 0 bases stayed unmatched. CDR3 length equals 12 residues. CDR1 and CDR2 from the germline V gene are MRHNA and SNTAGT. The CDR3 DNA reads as TGTGCCAGCAGTGAACAGGGGTATGGCTACACCTTC. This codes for CASSEQGYGYTF.

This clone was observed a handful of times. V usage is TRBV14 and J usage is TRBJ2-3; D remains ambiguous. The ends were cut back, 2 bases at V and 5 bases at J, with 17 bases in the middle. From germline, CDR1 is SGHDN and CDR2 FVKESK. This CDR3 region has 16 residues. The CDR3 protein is CASSQLTWVGQDTQYF. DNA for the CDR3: TGTGCCAGCAGCCAACTGACCTGGGTTGGGCAAGATACGCAGTATTTT.

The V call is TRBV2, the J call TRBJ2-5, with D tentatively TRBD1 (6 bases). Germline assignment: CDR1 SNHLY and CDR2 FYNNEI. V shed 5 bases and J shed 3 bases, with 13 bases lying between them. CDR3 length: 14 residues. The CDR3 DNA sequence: TGTGCCAGCAGTTTTGGACAGAGAGAAGAGACCCAGTACTTC. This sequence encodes CASSFGQREETQYF.

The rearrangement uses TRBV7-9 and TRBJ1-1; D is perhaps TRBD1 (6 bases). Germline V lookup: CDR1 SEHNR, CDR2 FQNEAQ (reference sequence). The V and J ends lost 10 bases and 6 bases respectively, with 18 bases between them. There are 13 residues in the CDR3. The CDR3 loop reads CATTRGGTAEAFF. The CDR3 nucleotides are TGTGCCACCACAAGGGGGGGGACGGCTGAAGCTTTCTTT. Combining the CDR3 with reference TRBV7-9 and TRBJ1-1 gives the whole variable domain DTGVSQNPRHKITKRGQNVTFRCDPISEHNRLYWYRQTLGQGPEFLTYFQNEAQLEKSRLLSDRFSAERPKGSFSTLEIQRTEQGDSAMYLCATTRGGTAEAFFGQGTRLTVV.

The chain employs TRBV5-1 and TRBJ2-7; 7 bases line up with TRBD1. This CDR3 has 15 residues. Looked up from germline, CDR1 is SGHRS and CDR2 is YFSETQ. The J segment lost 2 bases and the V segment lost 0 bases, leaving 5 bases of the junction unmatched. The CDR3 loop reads CASSLDRGSTYEQYF. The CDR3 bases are TGCGCCAGCAGCTTGGACAGGGGCTCTACCTACGAGCAGTACTTC.